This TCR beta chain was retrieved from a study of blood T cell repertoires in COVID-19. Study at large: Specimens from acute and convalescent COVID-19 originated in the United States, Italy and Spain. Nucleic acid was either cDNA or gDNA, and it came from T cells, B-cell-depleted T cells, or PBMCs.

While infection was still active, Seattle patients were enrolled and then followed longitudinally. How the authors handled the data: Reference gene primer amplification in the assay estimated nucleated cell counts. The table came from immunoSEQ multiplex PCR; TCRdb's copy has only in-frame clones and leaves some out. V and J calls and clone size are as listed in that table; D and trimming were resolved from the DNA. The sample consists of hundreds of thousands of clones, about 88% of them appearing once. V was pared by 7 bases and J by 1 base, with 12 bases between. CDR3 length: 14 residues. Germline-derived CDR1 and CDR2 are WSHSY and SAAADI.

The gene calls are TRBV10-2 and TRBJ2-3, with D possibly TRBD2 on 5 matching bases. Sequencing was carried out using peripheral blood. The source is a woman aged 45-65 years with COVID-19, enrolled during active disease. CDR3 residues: CASTNHGGTDTQYF. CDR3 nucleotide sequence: TGCGCCAGCACCAACCACGGGGGCACAGATACGCAGTATTTT.